This TCR beta chain was obtained from a study of OX40 agonist ivuxolimab in advanced cancers. For the study in its entirety: Ivuxolimab was an agonistic, fully human IgG2 monoclonal antibody directed against OX40 (CD134), a costimulatory receptor. Intravenous ivuxolimab was administered to patients every 2 weeks at six dose levels: 0.01, 0.1, 0.3, 1.5, 3 and 10 mg/kg. Of the roughly 50 dose-escalation patients, hepatocellular carcinoma was present in 19, melanoma in roughly 15, renal cell carcinoma in 9 and head and neck cancer in 9. In the dose-escalation cohort, roughly four fifths of patients were male, and the mean age was approximately 60 years, with a range of about 23 to 90. Patients were allowed to have had prior anti-PD-1, anti-PD-L1 or anti-CTLA-4 therapy, and around two fifths of the dose-escalation patients had been treated with checkpoint inhibitors. Three dose-escalation patients achieved partial responses, one with hepatocellular carcinoma and two with cutaneous melanoma. Peripheral TCRbeta sequencing was intended to test whether TCR sequence diversity was altered and clonal T-cell expansion was caused by ivuxolimab. The paper reports the monotherapy dose-escalation portion (N of about 47 patients) of the phase I ivuxolimab trial.

Patients with autoimmune disease history or receiving systemic immunosuppression were excluded from the trial. Peripheral blood for TCR sequencing was collected from all dose cohorts at baseline, on cycle 4 day 1, and on cycle 7 day 1. The samples were drawn from a first-in-human, open-label, multicenter phase I dose-escalation trial of ivuxolimab. Adults with locally advanced or metastatic head and neck squamous cell, hepatocellular, melanoma or renal cell carcinoma were enrolled in the trial. Before TCR sequencing, CD4+ T cells and CD8+ T cells were sorted from peripheral blood as separate populations. CDR1 LNHDA and CDR2 SQIVND are derived from the germline V gene (reference sequence). From cysteine to phenylalanine, the CDR3 is 15 amino acids long. The only DNA kept is the CDR3, 45 bases in frame from the first base. The junction shows trimming of 2 bases on V and 4 bases on J, plus 13 bases between the germline ends.

Results the study describes overall, beyond this receptor: In the 0.1-3.0 mg/kg groups, partial responders were among the patients with the lowest normalized peripheral clonal expansion, particularly in CD8+ T cells. Which antigens the clonally expanded peripheral T cells were specific for was not determined. Low levels of normalized T-cell clonal expansion were also seen in some nonresponding patients. On average, CD8+ T cells showed more expanded clones than CD4+ T cells after ivuxolimab. Clonal expansion of both CD4+ and CD8+ blood T cells was observed from baseline to week 6 at doses 0.1 to 3.0 mg/kg.

This clone was counted between two and nine times. Its antigen remains undetermined. The input lacks base qualities; no much larger clone sits a single base away. For sequencing of the TCRbeta CDR3 region, genomic DNA was extracted from the sorted cells. The immunoSEQ Assay was used to sequence the TCRbeta CDR3 regions. What TCRdb holds here is the immuneACCESS table cut down to in-frame rearrangements. Part of the clones is not present; checked against another copy, under half of the missing clones reflect an unresolved V gene, and the others are unexplained. This sample has 40,000 to 60,000 clones in its table, and around 79% of those were observed once. Of the sample, 6.5% to 9.5% is held by the ten largest clones.

This TCR came from an adult with an advanced solid tumor such as melanoma, head and neck, liver or kidney cancer. The sequence is built from TRBV19 and TRBJ2-3; too little of a D gene remains to name it. Sequences were derived from CD4+ or CD8+ T cells sorted from blood, sampled in a trial of the OX40 agonist ivuxolimab. The nucleotide sequence is TGTGCCAGTAGTATATCACCTCGCGATGCAGATACGCAGTATTTT. It specifies CASSISPRDADTQYF.